These T cell receptor beta chains were read from a single sample in a study of early T cells in non-severe SARS-CoV-2 infection. TCRdb re-called the 5' RACE reads with MiXCR, one entry per CDR3 protein. The sample records just over 95,000 distinct CDR3 sequences, roughly 9.6% being singletons. The starting material was whole blood, obtained at baseline. All receptors come from an adult who was a healthcare worker with PCR-confirmed SARS-CoV-2 infection or an uninfected control (not recorded which). Both conserved end residues are part of each CDR3. The D gene is left open where the match is weak. Clone sizes are given selectively: once, few, many, or a class where the clone is expanded.

>TRBJ1-1|TRBD1|TRBV5-1|few|14
CASSLGGAGTEAFF
TGCGCCAGCAGCTTAGGGGGCGCGGGCACTGAAGCTTTCTTT
>TRBJ2-7|-|TRBV6-5|few|14
CASSYRRVPYEQYF
TGTGCCAGCAGTTACCGAAGGGTCCCCTACGAGCAGTACTTC
>TRBJ2-7|-|TRBV3-1|many|14
CASSQGPTSYEQYF
TGTGCCAGCAGCCAAGGGCCGACATCCTACGAGCAGTACTTC
>TRBJ2-3|-|TRBV11-2|-|15
CASSLVSGSTDTQYF
TGTGCCAGCAGCTTAGTTTCGGGAAGCACAGATACGCAGTATTTT
>TRBJ1-5|-|TRBV6-2/TRBV6-3|few|14
CASSYGEYNQPQHF
TGTGCCAGCAGTTACGGAGAATACAATCAGCCCCAGCATTTT
>TRBJ1-2|-|TRBV5-1|-|12
CASSLASYGYTF
TGCGCCAGCAGCTTGGCTTCCTATGGCTACACCTTC
>TRBJ1-2|-|TRBV3-1|-|16
CASSQVGRGFDYGYTF
TGTGCCAGCAGCCAAGTGGGCAGGGGCTTCGACTATGGCTACACCTTC
>TRBJ2-5|-|TRBV5-8|many|14
CASSLGTAQETQYF
TGTGCCAGCAGCTTGGGGACAGCTCAAGAGACCCAGTACTTC
>TRBJ1-1|TRBD1|TRBV30|few|14
CAWRNRGQGTEAFF
TGTGCCTGGAGGAACAGGGGGCAAGGCACTGAAGCTTTCTTT
>TRBJ2-7|TRBD1|TRBV5-1|many|13
CASSVGGDYEQYF
TGCGCCAGCAGCGTAGGGGGCGACTACGAGCAGTACTTC
>TRBJ1-1|-|TRBV5-4|few|15
CASSLEGWQGLEAFF
TGTGCCAGCAGCTTGGAAGGTTGGCAGGGGCTTGAAGCTTTCTTT
>TRBJ2-2|-|TRBV5-1|-|15
CASRGNGLNTGELFF
TGCGCCAGCAGGGGGAACGGGCTTAACACCGGGGAGCTGTTTTTT
>TRBJ2-7|TRBD2|TRBV12-3/TRBV12-4|many|15
CASSLLAGASYEQYF
TGTGCCAGCAGCCTACTAGCGGGTGCCTCCTACGAGCAGTACTTC
>TRBJ2-1|TRBD2|TRBV2|few|13
CASGGGLVDEQFF
TGTGCCAGCGGCGGTGGACTAGTGGATGAGCAGTTCTTC
>TRBJ1-2|-|TRBV5-6|many|14
CASSLGLTPYGYTF
TGTGCCAGCAGCTTGGGGCTGACACCCTATGGCTACACCTTC
>TRBJ1-2|-|TRBV19|few|13
CASSREGNYGYTF
TGTGCCAGTAGTAGAGAGGGGAACTATGGCTACACCTTC
>TRBJ1-1|TRBD1|TRBV6-5|many|16
CASSYSPQGVLAEAFF
TGTGCCAGCAGTTACTCTCCCCAGGGGGTATTGGCTGAAGCTTTCTTT
>TRBJ2-2|-|TRBV24-1|few|16
CATSDPGQFNTGELFF
TGTGCCACCAGTGACCCCGGACAGTTTAACACCGGGGAGCTGTTTTTT
>TRBJ2-1|TRBD2|TRBV20-1|few|13
CSARVPSGNEQFF
TGCAGTGCTAGAGTGCCTAGCGGCAATGAGCAGTTCTTC
>TRBJ2-3|-|TRBV5-6|-|16
CASSGQTVQAADTQYF
TGTGCCAGCAGCGGCCAGACAGTTCAGGCCGCAGATACGCAGTATTTT
>TRBJ2-4|TRBD2|TRBV10-3|many|14
CAISETSGVNIQYF
TGTGCCATCAGTGAAACTAGCGGGGTAAACATTCAGTACTTC
>TRBJ2-1|-|TRBV7-8|many|13
CASSSRVGREQFF
TGTGCCAGCAGCTCCAGGGTGGGGAGGGAGCAGTTCTTC
>TRBJ1-1|-|TRBV11-2|-|13
CASSQQGPTEAFF
TGTGCCAGCAGTCAACAGGGTCCCACTGAAGCTTTCTTT
>TRBJ2-6|-|TRBV27|-|13
CASSEVGANVLTF
TGTGCCAGCAGTGAAGTTGGGGCCAACGTCCTGACTTTC
>TRBJ1-1|-|TRBV7-9|large|16
CASSPRGEGVNTEAFF
TGTGCCAGCAGCCCGAGGGGGGAGGGTGTGAACACTGAAGCTTTCTTT
>TRBJ2-1|-|TRBV11-3|few|14
CASSLSGEYNEQFF
TGTGCCAGCAGCTTGTCAGGGGAATACAATGAGCAGTTCTTC
>TRBJ2-7|TRBD1|TRBV14|many|15
CASSLRTGGHYEQYF
TGTGCCAGCAGCCTCCGTACAGGGGGACACTACGAGCAGTACTTC
>TRBJ2-1|-|TRBV7-2|-|12
CASSAIRVEQFF
TGTGCCAGCAGCGCAATCAGGGTTGAGCAGTTCTTC
>TRBJ1-2|TRBD1|TRBV29-1|many|13
CSVTGQGRNGYTF
TGCAGCGTTACGGGACAGGGAAGGAATGGCTACACCTTC
>TRBJ1-4|-|TRBV12-3/TRBV12-4|few|15
CASSLFLLVGEKLFF
TGTGCCAGCAGCCTCTTCTTACTCGTGGGTGAAAAACTGTTTTTT
>TRBJ2-2|TRBD2|TRBV4-1|few|17
CASSQPTSGSGTGELFF
TGCGCCAGCAGCCAACCAACTAGCGGGAGCGGTACCGGGGAGCTGTTTTTT
>TRBJ2-7|-|TRBV29-1|-|14
CSVGGLTRPYEQYF
TGCAGCGTGGGGGGACTTACCAGGCCCTACGAGCAGTACTTC
>TRBJ2-2|TRBD2|TRBV7-2|few|15
CASSLGGGSVGELFF
TGTGCCAGCAGCTTAGGCGGGGGAAGCGTCGGGGAGCTGTTTTTT
>TRBJ2-7|-|TRBV29-1|few|13
CSVVSRENYEQYF
TGCAGCGTTGTTTCACGGGAAAACTACGAGCAGTACTTC
>TRBJ2-2|-|TRBV24-1|many|13
CATTRSNTGELFF
TGTGCCACCACCCGCTCGAACACCGGGGAGCTGTTTTTT
>TRBJ2-5|-|TRBV7-2|-|13
CASSFPPGETQYF
TGTGCCAGCAGCTTCCCCCCGGGGGAGACCCAGTACTTC
>TRBJ2-1|TRBD2|TRBV20-1|many|13
CSATLAGGYEQFF
TGCAGTGCTACACTAGCGGGAGGGTATGAGCAGTTCTTC
>TRBJ2-3|-|TRBV9|-|13
CASSVGPTDTQYF
TGTGCCAGCAGCGTAGGCCCGACAGATACGCAGTATTTT
>TRBJ2-1|-|TRBV7-9|-|13
CASSLVVGTEQFF
TGTGCCAGCAGCTTAGTGGTGGGGACTGAGCAGTTCTTC
>TRBJ2-7|-|TRBV30|-|14
CASSRVESSYEQYF
TGTGCCTCCTCCAGGGTCGAAAGCTCCTACGAGCAGTACTTC
>TRBJ2-7|TRBD2|TRBV3-1|-|14
CASSRSPGGREQYF
TGTGCCAGCAGCCGAAGCCCGGGCGGGAGGGAGCAGTACTTC
>TRBJ2-2|-|TRBV7-9|-|16
CASSPGNGLHTGELFF
TGTGCCAGCAGCCCGGGGAACGGCCTTCACACCGGGGAGCTGTTTTTT
>TRBJ1-1|-|TRBV12-3/TRBV12-4|-|14
CASSPSGSNTEAFF
TGTGCCAGCAGCCCGTCAGGATCGAACACTGAAGCTTTCTTT
>TRBJ2-1|TRBD2|TRBV6-2/TRBV6-3|few|15
CASSRNSGKVSEQFF
TGTGCCAGCAGCCGGAATAGCGGGAAGGTTAGTGAGCAGTTCTTC
>TRBJ2-1|TRBD2|TRBV4-3|many|15
CASSQYKLAGNEQFF
TGCGCCAGCAGCCAATACAAGCTAGCGGGCAATGAGCAGTTCTTC
>TRBJ2-5|TRBD2|TRBV11-2|many|14
CASSPRTRTETQYF
TGTGCCAGCAGCCCGCGGACTAGAACGGAGACCCAGTACTTC